A selection of T cell receptor beta chains follows, all from one sample in a study of CD8+ T cells in alopecia areata. Using immunoSEQ multiplex PCR, the repertoire was profiled, and TCRdb retains in-frame clones only, with some absent. Counted here are a few hundred thousand clones, approximately 53% occurring once; the ten biggest clones make up about 5.3%. Sequencing was performed on CD8+ T cells sorted from blood. Receptors originate from a human donor in good health. CDR3s include the opening cysteine and the closing phenylalanine or tryptophan. A D gene is named only where the DNA matches it firmly.

CDR3 length: 13; V gene: TRBV6-5; D gene: .; CDR3 protein: CASGRGGTGELFF
CDR3 length: 13; V gene: TRBV5-4; D gene: .; CDR3 protein: CASSQGSSDTQYF
CDR3 length: 14; V gene: TRBV6-4; D gene: TRBD1; CDR3 protein: CASSLDRGTNEQYF
CDR3 length: 13; V gene: TRBV2; D gene: .; CDR3 protein: CASRTVSNQPQHF
CDR3 length: 15; V gene: TRBV7-9; D gene: TRBD1; CDR3 protein: CASSSRDSPVHGYTF
CDR3 length: 11; V gene: TRBV4-1; D gene: .; CDR3 protein: CASSRGPQLFF
CDR3 length: 16; V gene: TRBV5-6; D gene: TRBD1; CDR3 protein: CASSLEGQGSGETQYF
CDR3 length: 15; V gene: TRBV7-9; D gene: .; CDR3 protein: CASSSGLGSTDTQYF
CDR3 length: 14; V gene: TRBV28; D gene: .; CDR3 protein: CASSSRTSQETQYF
CDR3 length: 13; V gene: TRBV27; D gene: TRBD1; CDR3 protein: CASSMGTGSEQFF
CDR3 length: 16; V gene: TRBV27; D gene: .; CDR3 protein: CASSPTPPPGRGGYTF
CDR3 length: 16; V gene: TRBV29-1; D gene: TRBD1; CDR3 protein: CSVEGKGTGDTDTQYF
CDR3 length: 12; V gene: TRBV7-2; D gene: .; CDR3 protein: CASSLETREAFF
CDR3 length: 15; V gene: TRBV15; D gene: .; CDR3 protein: CATSLDRQLNSPLHF
CDR3 length: 14; V gene: TRBV10-1; D gene: .; CDR3 protein: CASSESVTVAEQYF
CDR3 length: 13; V gene: TRBV30; D gene: .; CDR3 protein: CALATEANTEAFF
CDR3 length: 13; V gene: TRBV14; D gene: .; CDR3 protein: CASSLTQNTEAFF
CDR3 length: 15; V gene: TRBV27; D gene: TRBD1; CDR3 protein: CASSFSGTGHGGYTF
CDR3 length: 14; V gene: TRBV7-9; D gene: .; CDR3 protein: CASSSPGGIHEQYF
CDR3 length: 16; V gene: TRBV7-6; D gene: .; CDR3 protein: CASSLGPQGGGTEAFF
CDR3 length: 17; V gene: TRBV5-4; D gene: TRBD2; CDR3 protein: CASSFPGLAGERYEQYF
CDR3 length: 15; V gene: TRBV30; D gene: TRBD1; CDR3 protein: CAWSGGQPTDYGYTF
CDR3 length: 15; V gene: TRBV9; D gene: TRBD2; CDR3 protein: CASSSSGGTPGRQFF
CDR3 length: 14; V gene: TRBV9; D gene: TRBD2; CDR3 protein: CASSVGEGTYEQYF
CDR3 length: 21; V gene: TRBV4-2; D gene: TRBD2; CDR3 protein: CASSQDSSGGAGTPGANVLTF
CDR3 length: 14; V gene: TRBV29-1; D gene: TRBD2; CDR3 protein: CSVASGGDTDTQYF
CDR3 length: 13; V gene: TRBV4-1; D gene: .; CDR3 protein: CASSQDRGETQYF
CDR3 length: 14; V gene: TRBV13; D gene: TRBD1; CDR3 protein: CASSLGPTGEGYTF
CDR3 length: 15; V gene: TRBV9; D gene: .; CDR3 protein: CASSVSTGRNSPLHF
CDR3 length: 12; V gene: TRBV27; D gene: .; CDR3 protein: CASSRDLGPLHF
CDR3 length: 15; V gene: TRBV19; D gene: .; CDR3 protein: CASSSSGTSYNEQFF
CDR3 length: 17; V gene: TRBV5-6; D gene: TRBD2; CDR3 protein: CASSLGRPAGGTYEQYF
CDR3 length: 16; V gene: TRBV6-6; D gene: .; CDR3 protein: CASSYSRGGSTDTQYF
CDR3 length: 14; V gene: TRBV19; D gene: TRBD1; CDR3 protein: CASTPRQGPYEQYF
CDR3 length: 13; V gene: TRBV5-1; D gene: .; CDR3 protein: CASSLSGKSEAFF
CDR3 length: 15; V gene: TRBV5-6; D gene: TRBD2; CDR3 protein: CASSGTKLMDGELFF
CDR3 length: 15; V gene: TRBV5-4; D gene: TRBD1; CDR3 protein: CASSVTGTGVPTQYF
CDR3 length: 14; V gene: TRBV2; D gene: TRBD1; CDR3 protein: CASFPGQGLTEAFF
CDR3 length: 13; V gene: TRBV7-9; D gene: TRBD1; CDR3 protein: CASSATGDRELFF
CDR3 length: 10; V gene: TRBV25-1; D gene: .; CDR3 protein: CASRGTEAFF
CDR3 length: 15; V gene: TRBV4-1; D gene: .; CDR3 protein: CASSQEALSVYGYTF
CDR3 length: 14; V gene: TRBV19; D gene: .; CDR3 protein: CASNSGENLTEAFF
CDR3 length: 20; V gene: TRBV27; D gene: TRBD2; CDR3 protein: CASSSLTRAGTTKNTGELFF
CDR3 length: 11; V gene: TRBV20-1; D gene: .; CDR3 protein: CSARVPDEQYF
CDR3 length: 12; V gene: TRBV29-1; D gene: .; CDR3 protein: CSVPDGTYGYTF
CDR3 length: 11; V gene: TRBV27; D gene: .; CDR3 protein: CASSFTGLVFF
CDR3 length: 15; V gene: TRBV5-6; D gene: TRBD1; CDR3 protein: CASSFSRQGWGEQYF
CDR3 length: 15; V gene: TRBV7-6; D gene: TRBD1; CDR3 protein: CASSQGGTGGYEQYF
CDR3 length: 13; V gene: TRBV29-1; D gene: .; CDR3 protein: CSVAGFGTGELFF
CDR3 length: 15; V gene: TRBV7-9; D gene: .; CDR3 protein: CATYGTSFPLDGYTF
CDR3 length: 12; V gene: TRBV5-1; D gene: .; CDR3 protein: CASSHKNTEAFF
CDR3 length: 14; V gene: TRBV9; D gene: .; CDR3 protein: CASSAQDEGYGYTF
CDR3 length: 16; V gene: TRBV5-6; D gene: TRBD1; CDR3 protein: CASSSDRVMLNTEAFF
CDR3 length: 15; V gene: TRBV5-6; D gene: .; CDR3 protein: CASSLAGGLQETQYF
CDR3 length: 14; V gene: TRBV7-6; D gene: .; CDR3 protein: CASSSSGQGISYTF
CDR3 length: 13; V gene: TRBV5-1; D gene: .; CDR3 protein: CASSLAAGIEAFF
CDR3 length: 14; V gene: TRBV6-6; D gene: TRBD1; CDR3 protein: CASSGQGPSGEQFF